This TCR beta chain emerged from a study of OX40 agonist ivuxolimab in advanced cancers. The study's findings and limits: Normalized expansion of T-cell clones was also low for some nonresponders.

With respect to this clone: Its antigen is undetermined.

This CDR3 has 16 residues. Germline V gene sequence: CDR1 SGHDN, CDR2 FVKESK. V lost 0 bases to trimming and J lost 1 base, with 10 bases between them. Patients with autoimmune history or systemic immunosuppression were excluded. Generated by immunoSEQ multiplex PCR, the TCRdb table keeps only in-frame clones and is missing some. The data contain roughly 16,000 clones, roughly nine tenths of them seen just once; the ten biggest clones take up over 25%. The source is an adult with an advanced solid tumor such as melanoma, head and neck, liver or kidney cancer. The chain joins TRBV14 to TRBJ2-1, with D perhaps being TRBD1 or TRBD2 (6 bases each). The material sequenced was CD4+ or CD8+ T cells sorted from blood, taken in a trial of the OX40 agonist ivuxolimab. CDR3 residues: CASSQEGGRSYNEQFF. In DNA, the CDR3 is TGTGCCAGCAGCCAAGAAGGGGGGAGATCCTACAATGAGCAGTTCTTC.